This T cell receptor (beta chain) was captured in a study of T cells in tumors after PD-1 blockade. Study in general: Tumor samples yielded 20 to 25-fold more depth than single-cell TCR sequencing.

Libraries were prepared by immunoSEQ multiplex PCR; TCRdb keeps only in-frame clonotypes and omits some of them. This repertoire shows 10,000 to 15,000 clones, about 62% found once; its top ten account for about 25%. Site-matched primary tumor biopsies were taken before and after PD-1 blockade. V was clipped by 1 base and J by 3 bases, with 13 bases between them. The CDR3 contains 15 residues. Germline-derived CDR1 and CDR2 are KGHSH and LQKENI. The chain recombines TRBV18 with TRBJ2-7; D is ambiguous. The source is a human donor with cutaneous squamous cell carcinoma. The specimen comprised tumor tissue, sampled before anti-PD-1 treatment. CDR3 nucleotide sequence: TGTGCCAGCTCACCACAGTTGCCCCCGGACTACGAGCAGTACTTC. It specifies CASSPQLPPDYEQYF.